The 20 T cell receptor beta chains reported below all come from one sample, sequenced in a study of cytomegalovirus exposure and HLA in healthy donors. The primer mix had 60 Vbeta and 13 Jbeta primers. Repertoires were generated with immunoSEQ multiplex PCR, while TCRdb's copy carries only in-frame clones and drops some. Among roughly 80,000 clones listed, roughly 64% were seen once. The specimen sequenced was PBMCs. The origin of the receptors is a man younger than 40 in good health and CMV-seropositive.

The chain uses TRBV28 and TRBJ1-2, with D perhaps matching TRBD1 (5 bases). CDR3 length equals 19 residues. The germline gives CDR1 MDHEN, CDR2 SYDVKM. The V end lost 2 bases, the J end lost 0 bases, and 22 bases lay between the germline ends. This CDR3 reads CASSLNPDLLTEPNYGYTF. The CDR3 DNA reads TGTGCCAGCAGTTTAAACCCGGATCTACTGACAGAGCCTAACTATGGCTACACCTTC.

V usage is TRBV5-1 and J usage is TRBJ2-3; 13 positions agree with TRBD2. Germline V gene sequence: CDR1 SGHRS, CDR2 YFSETQ. J lost 4 bases, V lost 4 bases, and 15 bases had no gene match. This CDR3 contains 19 residues. CDR3 coding DNA: TGCGCCAGCAGCAGACGACCGGGACTAGCGGGACAAAAGCCAGATACGCAGTATTTT. This sequence encodes CASSRRPGLAGQKPDTQYF.

This sequence joins TRBV27 and TRBJ1-4; possibly TRBD1 for D (5 bases). Germline V gene data show CDR1 as MNHEY and CDR2 as SMNVEV (reference sequence). The CDR3 spans 14 residues. V gave up 3 bases and J gave up 8 bases, with 13 bases separating them. CDR3 sequence: CASSLRQGKEKLFF. CDR3 sequence (DNA): TGTGCCAGCAGTTTGCGGCAGGGTAAAGAAAAACTGTTTTTT.

This chain connects TRBV7-9 to TRBJ1-2, with unresolved D. Trimming left V 5 bases short and J 7 bases short, with 20 bases between. The germline V gene encodes CDR1 SEHNR and CDR2 FQNEAQ (reference sequence). This CDR3 has 15 residues. In DNA form, the CDR3 reads TGTGCCAGCAGCCTACCCTCTCTGGCGGATTCTGGCTACACCTTC. As protein: CASSLPSLADSGYTF.

This clone showed up just a few times. V and J are TRBV6-1 and TRBJ2-7, with a weak D call TRBD1 (6 bases). Per germline, CDR1 MNHNS and CDR2 SASEGT. V dropped 4 bases and J dropped 3 bases, with 13 bases sitting between them. This CDR3 has 14 residues. The CDR3 loop reads CASSAGDASYEQYF. The CDR3 DNA reads TGTGCCAGCAGTGCAGGGGACGCCAGCTACGAGCAGTACTTC.

The V and J genes are TRBV27 and TRBJ2-1; D is unclear. Germline V gene sequence: CDR1 MNHEY, CDR2 SMNVEV (reference sequence). The V end lost 3 bases, the J end lost 7 bases, and 13 bases lay between the germline ends. CDR3 size: 14 residues. The CDR3 DNA reads TGTGCCAGCAGTTTTCAAGACTCGGCGAATGAGCAGTTCTTC. Its translation is CASSFQDSANEQFF.

The chain carries TRBV9 and TRBJ2-2; 7 positions agree with TRBD1. The CDR3 has 15 amino acids. From germline, CDR1 is SGDLS and CDR2 YYNGEE. V lost 2 bases and J lost 3; bases outside the gene matches: 4. The CDR3 reads CASSVTGADTGELFF. Written as DNA, the CDR3 is TGTGCCAGCAGCGTCACAGGGGCCGACACCGGGGAGCTGTTTTTT.

The genes are TRBV7-9 and TRBJ2-1; D is possibly TRBD2 (6 bases). The V and J ends lost 1 base and 8 bases respectively, with 15 bases between them. Germline V lookup: CDR1 SEHNR, CDR2 FQNEAQ (reference sequence). This CDR3 contains 15 residues. CDR3 sequence (DNA): TGTGCCAGCAGCTTAGAGAAGGGCTGGGGGGATGAGCAGTTCTTC. It specifies CASSLEKGWGDEQFF.

This chain connects TRBV10-1 to TRBJ2-1, with 8 bases lining up with TRBD2. The J segment lost 6 bases and the V segment lost 4 bases, leaving 8 bases of the junction unmatched. CDR1 WNHNN and CDR2 SYGVQD come from the germline V gene (reference sequence). The CDR3 sequence is 15 residues long. Here the CDR3 DNA reads TGCGCCAGCAGTGGTACTCGGGGGGGCCTCAATGAGCAGTTCTTC. Translation gives CASSGTRGGLNEQFF.

This clone has a single count. The gene calls are TRBV5-1 and TRBJ2-1; TRBD1 matches 10 bases. Germline values: CDR1 SGHRS, CDR2 YFSETQ. The CDR3 length is 15 residues. Germline trimming cut 1 base from V and 5 bases from J; bases unmatched to any gene: 3. CDR3 DNA: TGCGCCAGCAGCTTGAGGGACAGGGGAAACAATGAGCAGTTCTTC. Its translation is CASSLRDRGNNEQFF.

The rearrangement links TRBV4-3 to TRBJ2-7; D might be TRBD2 (5 bases). CDR1 LGHNA and CDR2 YSLEER come from the germline V gene. The V gene lost 0 bases and the J gene lost 0 bases, with 12 bases spanning the gap. There are 16 residues in the CDR3. CDR3 in amino acids: CASSQDLGALSYEQYF. The DNA for the CDR3 is TGCGCCAGCAGCCAAGATCTGGGAGCCCTCTCCTACGAGCAGTACTTC.

The V and J genes are TRBV5-5 and TRBJ2-5; no definite D call. The germline V and J ends were trimmed by 1 base and 4 bases, with 17 bases remaining between them. From germline, CDR1 is SGHKS and CDR2 YYEKEE (reference sequence). The CDR3 loop spans 16 amino acids. CDR3 DNA sequence: TGTGCCAGCAGCTTGAATTGGGTCAGTCGGGTAGAGACCCAGTACTTC. Amino acid sequence: CASSLNWVSRVETQYF.

The CDR3, as DNA: TGTGCCAATAGGAAAACAGGGGCTGGAAACACCATATATTTT. It specifies CANRKTGAGNTIYF. The gene calls are TRBV27 and TRBJ1-3, with 7 bases matching TRBD1. J gave up 2 bases and V 10 bases, and 8 bases lay outside the gene matches. The germline V gene has CDR1 MNHEY and CDR2 SMNVEV (reference sequence). The CDR3 has 14 amino acids.

V is TRBV2 and J is TRBJ1-2, with 7 bases fitting TRBD1. CDR1 and CDR2 from the germline V gene are SNHLY and FYNNEI. The V gene end was trimmed by 5 bases and the J gene end by 4 bases; junction bases not matched to a gene: 4. The CDR3 loop spans 13 amino acids. The CDR3 nucleotides read TGTGCCAGCAGTCCTCCAGGGGGCTATGGCTACACCTTC. Encoded protein: CASSPPGGYGYTF.

The V call is TRBV28, the J call TRBJ2-3, with 12 bases identical to TRBD1. The junction had 7 bases not matched to a gene; V was cut back by 4 bases and J by 5 bases. The CDR3 consists of 16 residues. The germline V gene has CDR1 MDHEN and CDR2 SYDVKM. The CDR3 DNA is TGTGCCAGCAGTTCAAGCGGGACAGGGGGCGGAGATACGCAGTATTTT. Translated, it gives CASSSSGTGGGDTQYF.

The chain uses TRBV29-1 and TRBJ2-7; possibly TRBD1 for D (6 bases). The germline CDR1 and CDR2 sequences are SQVTM and ANQGSEA. The CDR3 covers 18 residues. Trimming left V 6 bases short and J 0 bases short, with 27 bases between. CDR3 coding DNA: TGCAGCGTAATCAAGGACAGTACAGGTTCACCCAGCTCCTACGAGCAGTACTTC. It codes for CSVIKDSTGSPSSYEQYF.

The rearrangement uses TRBV5-4 and TRBJ2-7; D not certain. Germline CDR1 reads SGHNT; CDR2 reads YYREEE (reference sequence). Deletions cut 4 bases from V and 7 bases from J, with 9 bases between. The CDR3 totals 11 residues. The CDR3 nucleotides read TGTGCCAGCAGCACCGGAGTGGAGCAGTACTTC. Its protein is CASSTGVEQYF.

This rearrangement joins TRBV5-1 to TRBJ1-4; 7 positions match TRBD1. Germline V lookup: CDR1 SGHRS, CDR2 YFSETQ. After removal of 2 bases from V and 8 bases from J, the junction contained 6 bases not matched to a gene. CDR3 length equals 14 residues. The DNA for the CDR3 is TGCGCCAGCAGCTTAGGACCAGGGGGGGAAAAACTGTTTTTT. It yields the protein CASSLGPGGEKLFF. The variable domain in full, completed from reference TRBV5-1 and TRBJ1-4, reads KAGVTQTPRYLIKTRGQQVTLSCSPISGHRSVSWYQQTPGQGLQFLFEYFSETQRNKGNFPGRFSGRQFSNSRSEMNVSTLELGDSALYLCASSLGPGGEKLFFGSGTQLSVL.

This chain uses TRBV5-6 with TRBJ2-7; TRBD1 matches at 10 bases. Trimming removed 2 bases from V and 7 bases from J; junction bases left unmatched: 6. The CDR3 extends over 14 amino acids. CDR1 is SGHDT, CDR2 YYEEEE, per germline. The chain's CDR3 is CASSFGTGVGEQYF. As DNA, the CDR3 is TGTGCCAGCAGCTTTGGGACAGGGGTTGGTGAGCAGTACTTC.

The table lists this clone with a few counts. The chain couples TRBV30 to TRBJ2-7; D perhaps matches TRBD1 (5 bases). V dropped 3 bases and J dropped 4 bases, with 22 bases sitting between them. This CDR3 contains 16 residues. Germline V gene sequence: CDR1 GTSNPN, CDR2 SVGIG (reference sequence). In nucleotides, the CDR3 is TGTGCCTGGAGGAAGACGCAGGCAGGGCATTCGTACGAGCAGTACTTC. Protein product: CAWRKTQAGHSYEQYF.